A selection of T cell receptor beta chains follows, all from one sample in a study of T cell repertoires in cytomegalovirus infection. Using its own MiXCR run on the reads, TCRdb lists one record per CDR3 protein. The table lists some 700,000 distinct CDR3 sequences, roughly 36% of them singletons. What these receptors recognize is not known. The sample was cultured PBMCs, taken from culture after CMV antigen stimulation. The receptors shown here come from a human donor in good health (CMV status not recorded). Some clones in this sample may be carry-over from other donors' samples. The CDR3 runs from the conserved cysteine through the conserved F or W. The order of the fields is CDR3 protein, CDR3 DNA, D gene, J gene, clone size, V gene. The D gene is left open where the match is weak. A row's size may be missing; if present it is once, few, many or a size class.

CASSYRGEKQPQHF TGTGCCAGCAGTTACAGAGGGGAGAAACAGCCCCAGCATTTT NA TRBJ1-5 NA TRBV6-5
CASSYTTRRTTEQYF TGTGCCAGCAGTTACACCACCCGTCGCACTACCGAGCAGTACTTC NA TRBJ2-7 few TRBV6-6
CASSLGQGFYTEAFF TGTGCCAGCAGCCTAGGACAGGGGTTTTACACTGAAGCTTTCTTT TRBD1 TRBJ1-1 few TRBV6-6
CASSYWAGGKETQYF TGTGCCAGCAGTTACTGGGCAGGGGGGAAGGAGACCCAGTACTTC NA TRBJ2-5 few TRBV6-5
CSVGGLERETQYF TGCAGCGTTGGGGGACTAGAACGGGAGACCCAGTACTTC TRBD2 TRBJ2-5 NA TRBV29-1
CASSSETGWEPQHF TGTGCCAGCAGCTCCGAGACGGGTTGGGAGCCCCAGCATTTT NA TRBJ1-5 many TRBV7-8
CASRARDRELYGYTF TGTGCCAGCCGGGCCCGGGACAGGGAGCTTTATGGCTACACCTTC TRBD1 TRBJ1-2 NA TRBV7-6
CSASPGGDTEAFF TGCAGTGCCAGCCCGGGGGGGGACACTGAAGCTTTCTTT NA TRBJ1-1 once TRBV20-1
CASSQAWATSGNNEQFF TGTGCCAGCAGCCAAGCTTGGGCGACTAGCGGGAACAATGAGCAGTTCTTC TRBD2 TRBJ2-1 NA TRBV4-2
CASSGGTGVVDTEAFF TGTGCCAGCAGTGGCGGGACAGGTGTCGTGGACACTGAAGCTTTCTTT TRBD1 TRBJ1-1 NA TRBV27
CASSLPSGSQWFF TGTGCCAGCAGCTTGCCTAGCGGGAGTCAGTGGTTCTTC TRBD2 TRBJ2-1 once TRBV5-6
CASSLDLQFGEQYF TGTGCCAGCAGCTTAGATTTACAGTTCGGAGAGCAGTACTTC NA TRBJ2-7 once TRBV7-2
CASSLVPGTEDYEQYF TGTGCCAGCAGTTTAGTTCCAGGGACAGAGGACTACGAGCAGTACTTC TRBD1 TRBJ2-7 few TRBV28
CASSLESTGEQYF TGCGCCAGCAGCTTGGAGAGTACAGGCGAGCAGTACTTC NA TRBJ2-7 few TRBV5-1
CASSQWTGERGETQYF TGTGCCAGCAGCCAATGGACAGGGGAACGGGGAGAGACCCAGTACTTC TRBD1 TRBJ2-5 NA TRBV14
CSADRVGSSNQPQHF TGCAGTGCGGACAGGGTAGGGTCTAGCAATCAGCCCCAGCATTTT TRBD1 TRBJ1-5 NA TRBV20-1